This T cell receptor (beta chain) came from a study of blood T cells in healthy people across ages. Points from the study as a whole: Relative to aged donors, long-lived donors carried more naive CD4+ cells and displayed higher diversity.

The CDR3 spans 17 residues. V gave up 2 bases and J gave up 4 bases; unmatched junction bases: 7. The V gene's germline CDR1 is MRHNA and CDR2 SNTAGT. On this clonotype: What it recognizes is unknown.

Primers used in a second PCR of roughly 6 to 11 cycles were a sample-barcoded 5' primer and a J-beta primer mix. Via MiXCR, TCRdb re-called the 5' RACE reads, giving one row per CDR3 protein. The sample consists of roughly 1.9 million distinct CDR3 sequences, more than 35% of them appearing once. The chain links TRBV6-4 to TRBJ2-6, with 8 positions matching TRBD2. The TCR sequence derives from a human donor in good health. Sequenced sample: blood. The CDR3 region has the DNA TGTGCCAGCAGTGACAGAGTCGGGGGGGACGGGGCCAACGTCCTGACTTTC. This codes for CASSDRVGGDGANVLTF.